Below, 25 T cell receptor beta chains from the same sample are listed, as sequenced in a study of T cell responses to AZD1222 COVID-19 vaccine. Only in-frame clones appear in the TCRdb table, and some are missing; sequencing was by immunoSEQ multiplex PCR. The sample consists of 89,000 or so clones, 75% to 95% of them appearing once. Sequencing used peripheral blood, obtained 28 days after the second AZD1222 dose. Every receptor here comes from an adult who received the AZD1222 COVID-19 vaccine.

The CDR3 protein is CASSYSPDGGYGYTF. The DNA for the CDR3 is TGTGCCAGCAGTTACTCGCCGGATGGCGGCTATGGCTACACCTTC. This chain links TRBV6-5 with TRBJ1-2; unclear D gene. CDR3 size: 15 residues. The germline gives CDR1 MNHEY, CDR2 SVGAGI. V lost 0 bases to trimming and J lost 4 bases, with 12 bases between them.

In this sample, this clone turned up once. The chain employs TRBV7-2 and TRBJ2-1; 7 bases are a match to TRBD1. The junction had 8 bases not matched to a gene; V was cut back by 1 base and J by 5 bases. The CDR3 runs to 16 residues. Germline assignment: CDR1 SGHTA and CDR2 FQGNSA. The CDR3 loop is CASSLGRGTAHNEQFF. The CDR3 region has the DNA TGTGCCAGCAGCTTAGGGCGAGGGACAGCGCACAATGAGCAGTTCTTC.

CDR3 protein: CASSHGSGANVLTF. The CDR3 coding sequence is TGTGCCAGTAGCCACGGCTCTGGGGCCAACGTCCTGACTTTC. The gene calls are TRBV19 and TRBJ2-6, with D unclear. V lost 6 bases and J lost 0, with 6 bases in between. Germline CDR1 and CDR2: LNHDA and SQIVND (reference sequence). This CDR3 contains 14 residues.

J is TRBJ1-6 and V is TRBV6-5, with 9 bases aligning to TRBD1. The CDR3 loop spans 15 amino acids. CDR1 and CDR2 from the germline V gene are MNHEY and SVGAGI. The junction had 5 bases not matched to a gene; V was cut back by 4 bases and J by 7 bases. CDR3 DNA sequence: TGTGCCAGCAGTTTTGGACAGGGGAACAATTCACCCCTCCACTTT. This encodes CASSFGQGNNSPLHF.

The J gene is TRBJ1-2, the V gene TRBV6-5; D is perhaps TRBD1 (5 bases). Germline CDR1 reads MNHEY; CDR2 reads SVGAGI. The length of the CDR3 is 15 residues. V lost 5 bases to trimming and J lost 4 bases, with 17 bases between them. As DNA, the CDR3 is TGTGCCAGCAGTCATGGGGACCGCAACCTCTATGGCTACACCTTC. Its translation: CASSHGDRNLYGYTF.

J is TRBJ1-1 and V is TRBV6-4; D gene uncertain. This CDR3 is built from 15 residues. The V gene's germline CDR1 is MRHNA and CDR2 SNTAGT. V dropped 5 bases and J dropped 1 base, with 14 bases sitting between them. CDR3 region: CASSPTDLPNTEAFF. The CDR3 nucleotides are TGTGCCAGCAGTCCCACAGACCTCCCGAACACTGAAGCTTTCTTT.

The chain joins TRBV5-1 to TRBJ2-5; D might be TRBD1 or TRBD2, each matching 5 bases. There are 14 residues in the CDR3. Germline V gives CDR1 SGHRS, CDR2 YFSETQ. The ends were cut back, 1 base at V and 5 bases at J, with 12 bases in the middle. CDR3 in amino acids: CASSLSGGGETQYF. CDR3 coding DNA: TGCGCCAGCAGCTTGTCTGGGGGTGGGGAGACCCAGTACTTC. The whole variable domain, filled in from reference TRBV5-1 and TRBJ2-5, reads KAGVTQTPRYLIKTRGQQVTLSCSPISGHRSVSWYQQTPGQGLQFLFEYFSETQRNKGNFPGRFSGRQFSNSRSEMNVSTLELGDSALYLCASSLSGGGETQYFGPGTRLLVL.

This chain links TRBV19 with TRBJ2-2, with 8 bases lining up with TRBD1. J gave up 4 bases and V 3 bases, and 10 bases lay outside the gene matches. This CDR3 comprises 17 residues. Germline lookup yields CDR1 LNHDA and CDR2 SQIVND (reference sequence). CDR3 loop: CASSMIRTGSGTGELFF. DNA for the CDR3: TGTGCCAGTAGTATGATCCGGACAGGGTCAGGCACCGGGGAGCTGTTTTTT.

V usage is TRBV18 and J usage is TRBJ2-1, with TRBD1 matching over 7 bases. Trimming took 2 bases from V and 1 from J; bases not matched to a gene: 8. This CDR3 region has 17 residues. CDR1 and CDR2 (germline): KGHSH, LQKENI. In nucleotides, the CDR3 is TGTGCCAGCTCACCAACGCAGAACAGGGGATCCTACAATGAGCAGTTCTTC. Amino acids: CASSPTQNRGSYNEQFF.

This clone was observed once. The chain carries TRBV9 and TRBJ2-1, with D perhaps matching TRBD2 (5 bases). This CDR3 has 15 residues. Germline V gives CDR1 SGDLS, CDR2 YYNGEE. With 0 bases removed from V and 1 base from J, the gap between germline ends came to 8 bases. The CDR3 sequence is CASSVELVSYNEQFF. CDR3 sequence (DNA): TGTGCCAGCAGCGTAGAACTAGTTTCCTACAATGAGCAGTTCTTC. The complete variable domain, with remaining parts taken from reference TRBV9 and TRBJ2-1, reads DSGVTQTPKHLITATGQRVTLRCSPRSGDLSVYWYQQSLDQGLQFLIQYYNGEERAKGNILERFSAQQFPDLHSELNLSSLELGDSALYFCASSVELVSYNEQFFGPGTRLTVL.

The rearrangement links TRBV2 to TRBJ1-1; 11 bases line up with TRBD1. V lost 7 bases and J lost 4; bases outside the gene matches: 5. Germline V gives CDR1 SNHLY, CDR2 FYNNEI. There are 14 residues in the CDR3. CDR3 amino acids: CASNMGQGGTEAFF. The CDR3 coding sequence is TGTGCCAGCAATATGGGACAGGGGGGCACTGAAGCTTTCTTT.

The chain is built from TRBV7-6 and TRBJ2-7, with D perhaps TRBD1 or TRBD2 (5 bases each). The CDR3 runs 16 residues. Trimming cost V 4 bases and J 6 bases, with 22 bases left between them. Germline V CDR1 and CDR2: SGHVS, FNYEAQ. Here the CDR3 reads CASSSAWGSRSIEQYF. For the CDR3, the DNA is TGTGCCAGCAGCTCCGCATGGGGGTCACGAAGTATCGAGCAGTACTTC.

The chain joins TRBV5-4 to TRBJ1-2, with 8 bases matching TRBD1. This CDR3 has 14 residues. Germline V gene sequence: CDR1 SGHNT, CDR2 YYREEE (reference sequence). Germline trimming cut 4 bases from V and 4 bases from J; bases unmatched to any gene: 6. CDR3 in DNA: TGTGCCAGCAGCCTAATCGACAGGGGCTATGGCTACACCTTC. It specifies CASSLIDRGYGYTF. The complete variable domain, with remaining parts taken from reference TRBV5-4 and TRBJ1-2, reads ETGVTQSPTHLIKTRGQQVTLRCSSQSGHNTVSWYQQALGQGPQFIFQYYREEENGRGNFPPRFSGLQFPNYSSELNVNALELDDSALYLCASSLIDRGYGYTFGSGTRLTVV.

The CDR3 DNA is TGTGCCAGCAGCTTAGGAGAGGCAGCTAATTCACCCCTCCACTTT. Translated, it gives CASSLGEAANSPLHF. The chain recombines TRBV7-2 with TRBJ1-6; D gene unclear. The V end was cut by 1 base, the J end by 6 bases, with 10 bases between. This CDR3 contains 15 residues. The V gene's germline CDR1 is SGHTA and CDR2 FQGNSA.

This clone has only one observation. In DNA, the CDR3 is TGTGCCAGCAGCCACACCGGGACTAGAAGCGTCAGGGAGCAGTTCTTC. Amino acids: CASSHTGTRSVREQFF. The chain is built from TRBV14 and TRBJ2-1; 8 nucleotides align to TRBD2. There are 16 residues in the CDR3. The germline V gene encodes CDR1 SGHDN and CDR2 FVKESK. Germline trimming cut 3 bases from V and 10 bases from J; bases unmatched to any gene: 14.

The chain uses TRBV28 and TRBJ2-3; D may be TRBD2 (5 bases). V lost 3 bases to trimming and J lost 5 bases, with 12 bases between them. Per the germline V gene, CDR1 is MDHEN and CDR2 is SYDVKM. The CDR3 runs to 14 residues. The CDR3 nucleotides read TGTGCCAGCAGTTTGATTGGAGGAAAAGATACGCAGTATTTT. Translating it yields CASSLIGGKDTQYF.

The gene calls are TRBV19 and TRBJ1-1, with a tentative D call TRBD1 (5 bases). The CDR3 is 15 amino acids. V lost 4 bases to trimming and J lost 1 base, with 13 bases between them. Germline CDR1 is LNHDA and CDR2 is SQIVND (reference sequence). Here the CDR3 reads CASSTGGGWNTEAFF. The CDR3 DNA follows: TGTGCCAGTAGTACTGGGGGGGGTTGGAACACTGAAGCTTTCTTT.

V is TRBV2 and J is TRBJ1-2; a weak D match, TRBD1 (5 bases). Trimming removed 3 bases at V and 7 bases at J, with 12 bases between. CDR3 length equals 13 residues. CDR1 is SNHLY, CDR2 FYNNEI, per germline. The CDR3, as DNA: TGTGCCAGCAGTGACGCAGGGAGTGGTGGCTACACCTTC. Its translation: CASSDAGSGGYTF.

V gene TRBV6-5 combines with J gene TRBJ2-5; 7 positions agree with TRBD2. V shed 3 bases, J shed 5 bases, and the junction held 3 bases outside the gene matches. Germline V CDR1 and CDR2: MNHEY, SVGAGI. The CDR3 covers 13 residues. The CDR3 DNA follows: TGTGCCAGCAGTTATGGACTAGACGAGACCCAGTACTTC. This codes for CASSYGLDETQYF.

This chain joins TRBV28 and TRBJ1-2; possible D gene TRBD1, 6 bases. The CDR3 spans 15 residues. From germline, CDR1 is MDHEN and CDR2 SYDVKM. V was clipped by 2 bases and J by 2 bases, with 12 bases between them. The CDR3 loop reads CASSLGGAANYGYTF. CDR3 sequence (DNA): TGTGCCAGCAGTTTAGGGGGGGCAGCGAACTATGGCTACACCTTC.

V gene TRBV2 combines with J gene TRBJ1-2; unclear D gene. Germline values: CDR1 SNHLY, CDR2 FYNNEI. CDR3 length equals 13 residues. Between the trimmed V and J ends, which lost 3 bases and 4 bases, there was a span of 9 bases. The CDR3 loop reads CASSDRPPYGYTF. The CDR3 nucleotides are TGTGCCAGCAGTGACAGGCCGCCCTATGGCTACACCTTC.

The CDR3 loop is CASSQVRGRLATEAFF. The DNA of the CDR3 is TGCGCCAGCAGCCAAGTGAGGGGCCGCCTTGCCACTGAAGCTTTCTTT. The chain recombines TRBV4-1 with TRBJ1-1; the D gene is possibly TRBD1 (5 bases). The CDR3 is 16 residues long. From germline, CDR1 is MGHRA and CDR2 YSYEKL. Trimming removed 1 base from V and 4 bases from J, with 16 bases in between.

This clone was observed once. Written as DNA, the CDR3 is TGTGCCAGCACGATCTCAGGGAGAACTGAAGCTTTCTTT. Amino acid sequence: CASTISGRTEAFF. V and J are TRBV5-6 and TRBJ1-1; possible D gene TRBD1, 5 bases. V lost 6 bases to trimming and J lost 5 bases, with 14 bases between them. CDR3 length: 13 residues. From germline, CDR1 is SGHDT and CDR2 YYEEEE. The full variable domain, in which reference TRBV5-6 and TRBJ1-1 provide the parts outside the CDR3, is DAGVTQSPTHLIKTRGQQVTLRCSPKSGHDTVSWYQQALGQGPQFIFQYYEEEERQRGNFPDRFSGHQFPNYSSELNVNALLLGDSALYLCASTISGRTEAFFGQGTRLTVV.

The chain combines TRBV11-2 with TRBJ1-6, with D tentatively TRBD1 (5 bases). This CDR3 has 16 amino acids. Trimming took off 6 bases at V and 2 bases at J, with 14 bases between the two ends. Germline assignment: CDR1 SGHAT and CDR2 FQNNGV. The CDR3 DNA reads as TGTGCCAGCAGTCTCACGGGACGCGCCTATAATTCACCCCTCCACTTT. Translation: CASSLTGRAYNSPLHF.

The chain combines TRBV2 with TRBJ1-1; D is unclear. CDR3 length: 14 amino acids. From germline, CDR1 is SNHLY and CDR2 FYNNEI. V gave up 0 bases and J gave up 1 base, with 6 bases separating them. The CDR3 DNA sequence: TGTGCCAGCAGTGAAGCTGGCCCGAACACTGAAGCTTTCTTT. This encodes CASSEAGPNTEAFF.